This T cell receptor (beta chain) was recovered during a study of T cells after posttransplantation cyclophosphamide. Cyclophosphamide on days +3 and +4 followed busulfan-fludarabine conditioning and a marrow graft. This clone is deemed medium-sized. This CDR3 comprises 15 residues. Germline V gene sequence: CDR1 KGHSH, CDR2 LQKENI. V trimming: 6 bases; J trimming: 8 bases; junction bases outside the gene matches: 10. Sequencing used immunoSEQ multiplex PCR; TCRdb keeps in-frame clones, though not all of them. This sample carries a few thousand clones and no singletons, and about 10% goes to the top ten.

The sequencing used PBMCs, collected after allogeneic stem cell transplant with posttransplant cyclophosphamide. This TCR was recovered from a male patient between 55 and 70 years old who received an allogeneic stem cell transplant from a related donor and was CMV-positive. A subset of T cells may come from the graft donor. The rearrangement joins TRBV18 to TRBJ1-4, with TRBD1 matching over 9 bases. The CDR3: CASSLQTGGREKLFF. The CDR3 nucleotides are TGTGCCAGCTCGCTTCAGACAGGGGGAAGAGAAAAACTGTTTTTT.